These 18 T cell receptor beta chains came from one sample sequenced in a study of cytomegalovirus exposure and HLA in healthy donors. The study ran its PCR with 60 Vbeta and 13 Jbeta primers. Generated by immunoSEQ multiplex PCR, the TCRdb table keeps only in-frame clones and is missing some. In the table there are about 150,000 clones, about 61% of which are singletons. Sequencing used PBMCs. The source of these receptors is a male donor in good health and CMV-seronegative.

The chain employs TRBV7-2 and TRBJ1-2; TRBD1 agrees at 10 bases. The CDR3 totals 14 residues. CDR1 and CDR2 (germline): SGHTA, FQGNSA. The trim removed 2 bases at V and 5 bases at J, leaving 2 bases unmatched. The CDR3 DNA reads TGTGCCAGCAGCTTATTGGGACAGGGGTATGGCTACACCTTC. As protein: CASSLLGQGYGYTF.

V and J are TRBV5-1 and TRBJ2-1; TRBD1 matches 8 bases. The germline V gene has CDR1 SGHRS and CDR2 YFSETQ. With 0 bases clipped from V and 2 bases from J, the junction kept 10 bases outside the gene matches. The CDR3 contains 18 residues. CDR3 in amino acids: CASSLAFDRGTTYNEQFF. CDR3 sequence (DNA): TGCGCCAGCAGCTTGGCCTTCGACAGGGGCACCACCTACAATGAGCAGTTCTTC.

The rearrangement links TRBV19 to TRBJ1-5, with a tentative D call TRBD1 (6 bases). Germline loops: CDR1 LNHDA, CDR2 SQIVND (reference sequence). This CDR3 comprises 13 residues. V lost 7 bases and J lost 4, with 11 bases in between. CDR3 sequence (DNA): TGTGCCAGTACTCAACAGGGTAATCAGCCCCAGCATTTT. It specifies CASTQQGNQPQHF.

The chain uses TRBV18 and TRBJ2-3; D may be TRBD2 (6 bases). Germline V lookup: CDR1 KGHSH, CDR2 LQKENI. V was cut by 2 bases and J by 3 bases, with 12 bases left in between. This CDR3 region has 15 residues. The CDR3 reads CASSPYVEGTDTQYF. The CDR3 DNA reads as TGTGCCAGCTCACCATATGTGGAGGGTACAGATACGCAGTATTTT.

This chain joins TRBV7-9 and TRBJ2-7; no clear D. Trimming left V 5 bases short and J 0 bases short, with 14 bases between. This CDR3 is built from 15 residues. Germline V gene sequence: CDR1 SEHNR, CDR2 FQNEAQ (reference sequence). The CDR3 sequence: CASSAPRPISYEQYF. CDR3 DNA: TGTGCCAGCAGCGCCCCGAGGCCGATCTCCTACGAGCAGTACTTC.

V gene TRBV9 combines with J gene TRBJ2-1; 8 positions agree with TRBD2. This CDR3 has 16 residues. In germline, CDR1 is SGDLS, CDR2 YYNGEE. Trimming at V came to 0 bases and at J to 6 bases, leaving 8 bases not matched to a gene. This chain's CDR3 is CASSVEAGGIPNEQFF. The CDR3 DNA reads TGTGCCAGCAGCGTAGAGGCGGGGGGAATACCCAATGAGCAGTTCTTC. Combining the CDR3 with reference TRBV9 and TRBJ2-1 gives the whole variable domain DSGVTQTPKHLITATGQRVTLRCSPRSGDLSVYWYQQSLDQGLQFLIQYYNGEERAKGNILERFSAQQFPDLHSELNLSSLELGDSALYFCASSVEAGGIPNEQFFGPGTRLTVL.

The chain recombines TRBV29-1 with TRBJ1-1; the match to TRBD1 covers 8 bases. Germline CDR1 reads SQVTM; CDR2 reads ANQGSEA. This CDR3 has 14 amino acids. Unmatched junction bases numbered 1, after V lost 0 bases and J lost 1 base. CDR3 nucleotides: TGCAGCGTTGAAGAAACAGGGGGGAACACTGAAGCTTTCTTT. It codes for CSVEETGGNTEAFF. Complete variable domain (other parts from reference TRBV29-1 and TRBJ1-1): SAVISQKPSRDICQRGTSLTIQCQVDSQVTMMFWYRQQPGQSLTLIATANQGSEATYESGFVIDKFPISRPNLTFSTLTVSNMSPEDSSIYLCSVEETGGNTEAFFGQGTRLTVV.

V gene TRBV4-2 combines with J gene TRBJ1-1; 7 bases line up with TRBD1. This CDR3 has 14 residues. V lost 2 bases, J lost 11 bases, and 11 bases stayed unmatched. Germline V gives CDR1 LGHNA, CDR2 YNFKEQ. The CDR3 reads CASSQPQGGFYAFF. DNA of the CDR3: TGTGCCAGCAGCCAACCCCAGGGGGGCTTTTACGCTTTCTTT.

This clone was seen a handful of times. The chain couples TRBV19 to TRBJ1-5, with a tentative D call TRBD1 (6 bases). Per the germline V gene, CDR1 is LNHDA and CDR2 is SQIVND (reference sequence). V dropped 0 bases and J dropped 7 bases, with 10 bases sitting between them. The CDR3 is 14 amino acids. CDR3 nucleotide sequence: TGTGCCAGTAGTATAGATCACAGGGACCAGCCCCAGCATTTT. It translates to CASSIDHRDQPQHF.

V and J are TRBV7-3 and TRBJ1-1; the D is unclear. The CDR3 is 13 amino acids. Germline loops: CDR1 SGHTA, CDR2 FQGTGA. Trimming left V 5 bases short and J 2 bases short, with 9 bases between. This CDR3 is CASSVAGNTEAFF. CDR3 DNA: TGTGCCAGCAGCGTGGCAGGCAACACTGAAGCTTTCTTT.

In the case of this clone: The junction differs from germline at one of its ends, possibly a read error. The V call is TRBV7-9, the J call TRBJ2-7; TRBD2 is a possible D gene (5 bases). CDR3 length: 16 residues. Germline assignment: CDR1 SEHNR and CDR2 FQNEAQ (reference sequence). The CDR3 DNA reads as TGTTCCAGCAGCCCTCGTCAACCACAGCGGCCGACCGAGCAGTACTTC. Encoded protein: CSSSPRQPQRPTEQYF.

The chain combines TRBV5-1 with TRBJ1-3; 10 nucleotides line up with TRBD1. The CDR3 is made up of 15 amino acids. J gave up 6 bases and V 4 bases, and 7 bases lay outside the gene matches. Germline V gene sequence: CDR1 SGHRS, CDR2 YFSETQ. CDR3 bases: TGCGCCAGCAGCGCCAGGACAGGGGGTGTAAACACCATATATTTT. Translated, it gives CASSARTGGVNTIYF.

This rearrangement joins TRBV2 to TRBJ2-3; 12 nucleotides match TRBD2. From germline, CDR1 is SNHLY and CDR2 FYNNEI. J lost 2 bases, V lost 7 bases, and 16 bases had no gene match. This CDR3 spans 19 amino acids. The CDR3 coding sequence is TGTGCCAGCAAGCCCGGCCGGGGCAGGACTAGCGGGGTCACAGATACGCAGTATTTT. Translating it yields CASKPGRGRTSGVTDTQYF. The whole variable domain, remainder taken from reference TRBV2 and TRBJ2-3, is EPEVTQTPSHQVTQMGQEVILRCVPISNHLYFYWYRQILGQKVEFLVSFYNNEISEKSEIFDDQFSVERPDGSNFTLKIRSTKLEDSAMYFCASKPGRGRTSGVTDTQYFGPGTRLTVL.

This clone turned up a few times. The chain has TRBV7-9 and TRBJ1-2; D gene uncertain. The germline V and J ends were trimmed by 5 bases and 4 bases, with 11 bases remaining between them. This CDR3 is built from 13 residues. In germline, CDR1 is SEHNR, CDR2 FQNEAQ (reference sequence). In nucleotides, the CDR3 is TGTGCCAGCAGCGCGTCGGGAACCTATGGCTACACCTTC. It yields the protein CASSASGTYGYTF.

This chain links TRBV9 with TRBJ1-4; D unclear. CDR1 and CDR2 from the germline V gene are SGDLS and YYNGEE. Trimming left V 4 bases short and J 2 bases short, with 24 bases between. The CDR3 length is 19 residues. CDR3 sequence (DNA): TGTGCCAGCAGCCGCGGTGCGGCAGGAGGCCCCTTTACTAATGAAAAACTGTTTTTT. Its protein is CASSRGAAGGPFTNEKLFF.

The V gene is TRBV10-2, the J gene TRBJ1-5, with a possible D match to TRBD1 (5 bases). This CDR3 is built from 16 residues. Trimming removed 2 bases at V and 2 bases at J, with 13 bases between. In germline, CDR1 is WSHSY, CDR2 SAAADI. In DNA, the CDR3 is TGCGCCAGCAGTGAGCTAAGGGGCTTAGGCAATCAGCCCCAGCATTTT. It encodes CASSELRGLGNQPQHF.

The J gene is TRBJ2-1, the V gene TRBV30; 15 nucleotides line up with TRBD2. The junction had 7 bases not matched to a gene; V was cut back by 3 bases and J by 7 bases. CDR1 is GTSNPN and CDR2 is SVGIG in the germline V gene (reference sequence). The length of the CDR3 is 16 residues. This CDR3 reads CAWSRPGTSGGNEQFF. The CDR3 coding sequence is TGTGCCTGGAGCAGACCCGGGACTAGCGGGGGGAATGAGCAGTTCTTC.

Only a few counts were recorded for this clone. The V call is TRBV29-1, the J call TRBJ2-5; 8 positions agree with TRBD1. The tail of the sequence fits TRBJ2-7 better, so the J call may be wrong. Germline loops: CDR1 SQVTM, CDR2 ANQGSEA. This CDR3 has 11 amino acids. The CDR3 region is CSVDRGYEQYF. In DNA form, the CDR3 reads TGCAGCGTCGACAGGGGCTACGAGCAGTACTTC.